Listed below are T cell receptor beta chains from one sample, sequenced in a study of cytomegalovirus exposure and HLA in healthy donors. Here immunoSEQ multiplex PCR was the method, and the copy in TCRdb shows in-frame clones only, minus some. This table holds under 95,000 clones. Sequenced input: PBMCs. Source of these receptors: a man aged 50 to 59 in good health and CMV-seronegative. Both conserved end residues are part of each CDR3. Fields, in order: V gene, J gene, CDR3 length, D gene, CDR3 DNA, CDR3 protein. D genes are given only for firm matches.

>TRBV4-3|TRBJ2-1|16|TRBD1
TGCGCCAGCAGCCAAGTTGGGACAGGGGTTTGGAATGAGCAGTTCTTC
CASSQVGTGVWNEQFF
>TRBV6-5|TRBJ2-3|13|-
TGTGCCAGCAGAAACACAGGCACAGATACGCAGTATTTT
CASRNTGTDTQYF
>TRBV28|TRBJ1-3|12|-
TGTGCCAGCGGCAGGGGTGGAAACACCATATATTTT
CASGRGGNTIYF
>TRBV27|TRBJ1-2|12|TRBD1
TGTGCCAGCAGTACAGGGGGCTATGGCTACACCTTC
CASSTGGYGYTF
>TRBV5-1|TRBJ2-5|13|TRBD1
TGCGCCAGCAGCAGGACAGGGCAAGAGACCCAGTACTTC
CASSRTGQETQYF
>TRBV4-2|TRBJ2-1|16|TRBD2
TGTGCCAGCAGCCTGGAGGAGACTAGCGGATACAATGAGCAGTTCTTC
CASSLEETSGYNEQFF
>TRBV5-1|TRBJ1-1|15|-
TGCGCCAGCAGCTTTAGTCCGGTAGAGAACACTGAAGCTTTCTTT
CASSFSPVENTEAFF
>TRBV28|TRBJ1-4|15|-
TGTGCCAGCAGTTTTGAGGGTTTAACTAATGAAAAACTGTTTTTT
CASSFEGLTNEKLFF
>TRBV10-3|TRBJ2-6|18|TRBD1
TGTGCCATCAGGCGACAGGGGGCCGGGGTCTCTGGGGCCAACGTCCTGACTTTC
CAIRRQGAGVSGANVLTF
>TRBV5-1|TRBJ1-1|15|-
TGCGCCAGCAGCTTACGTCCGAGTGTAAACACTGAAGCTTTCTTT
CASSLRPSVNTEAFF
>TRBV4-1|TRBJ1-1|14|TRBD1
TGCGCCAGCAGCCAAGGGGACAGTCGGACTGAAGCTTTCTTT
CASSQGDSRTEAFF
>TRBV5-4|TRBJ2-7|14|TRBD1
TGTGCCAGCAGCCGACAGGGGAGCTCCTACGAGCAGTACTTC
CASSRQGSSYEQYF
>TRBV5-1|TRBJ2-5|15|TRBD1
TGCGCCAGCAGCTTGGGACAGGGGGATTCTCAGACCCAGTACTTC
CASSLGQGDSQTQYF
>TRBV11-1|TRBJ2-2|18|-
TGTGCCAGCAGCTTGGAGGGGAATTCTCTCGCGAACACCGGGGAGCTGTTTTTT
CASSLEGNSLANTGELFF
>TRBV9|TRBJ2-2|15|-
TGTGCCAGCAGCGTAGCGGGGGGCGAATCCGGGGAGCTGTTTTTT
CASSVAGGESGELFF
>TRBV9|TRBJ2-1|15|TRBD1
TGTGCCAGCAGCGTAGGGGGACAGGGCTGGAATGAGCAGTTCTTC
CASSVGGQGWNEQFF
>TRBV15|TRBJ2-2|16|-
TGTGCCACCAGCAGAGATTTGCAGGGGAACACCGGGGAGCTGTTTTTT
CATSRDLQGNTGELFF
>TRBV5-1|TRBJ2-5|14|-
TGCGCCAGCAGCTTGGGGCTAGCGATGGAGACCCAGTACTTC
CASSLGLAMETQYF
>TRBV7-9|TRBJ1-2|15|TRBD1
TGTGCCAGCAGCAAGGGGACAGCGCTGGACTATGGCTACACCTTC
CASSKGTALDYGYTF
>TRBV7-3|TRBJ1-1|17|-
TGTGCCAGCAGCTCGCCGAGGGGGGGCCGGATGAACACTGAAGCTTTCTTT
CASSSPRGGRMNTEAFF
>TRBV9|TRBJ1-1|13|-
TGTGCCAGCAGCGCACGGGGTGACACTGAAGCTTTCTTT
CASSARGDTEAFF
>TRBV5-1|TRBJ2-2|14|TRBD1
TGCGCCAGCACTGTTTACAGGGGCACCGGGGAGCTGTTTTTT
CASTVYRGTGELFF
>TRBV6-6|TRBJ1-2|14|TRBD1
TGTGCCACCCGCCCGGGACAGGGGCCGGGGGGCTACACCTTC
CATRPGQGPGGYTF
>TRBV4-3|TRBJ2-7|14|TRBD1
TGCGCCAGCAGCCAAGCGGACAGGTTTGACGAGCAGTACTTC
CASSQADRFDEQYF
>TRBV7-7|TRBJ2-3|14|TRBD2
TGTGCTAGCAGCTCGACTAGCGGCACAGATACGCAGTATTTT
CASSSTSGTDTQYF
>TRBV5-1|TRBJ2-7|20|TRBD1
TGCGCCAGCAGCTTGGAGTTTTCTGGGGTCACCGGGACAGAGTTCTACGAGCAGTACTTC
CASSLEFSGVTGTEFYEQYF
>TRBV30|TRBJ1-1|11|-
TGTGCCTGGAGTGTTAGCGCTGAAGCTTTCTTT
CAWSVSAEAFF
>TRBV6-1|TRBJ1-2|14|-
TGTGCCAGCAGTGAAATTAACAGGTCCTATGGCTACACCTTC
CASSEINRSYGYTF